One sample yielded the 25 T cell receptor beta chains listed below, sequenced in a study of preoperative IRX-2 immunotherapy in early breast cancer. Using immunoSEQ multiplex PCR, the repertoire was profiled, and TCRdb retains in-frame clones only, with some absent. Among 25,000 to 30,000 clones listed, roughly 89% were seen once. Treatment given: preoperative locoregional IRX-2 cytokine immunotherapy. The sample was taken from a patient treated with IRX-2 immunotherapy. The receptors were sampled from a human donor with breast cancer.

The CDR3 DNA is TGTGCCAGCAGCTTAGTGGCGGTACAGGGAGAGACCCAGTACTTC. Its translation is CASSLVAVQGETQYF. J is TRBJ2-5 and V is TRBV7-6; maybe TRBD1 (6 bases). Germline CDR1 reads SGHVS; CDR2 reads FNYEAQ. V lost 1 base and J 4 bases, leaving 13 bases between the germline ends. There are 15 residues in the CDR3.

V usage is TRBV10-1 and J usage is TRBJ2-7, with TRBD2 identical over 8 bases. Germline V gene sequence: CDR1 WNHNN, CDR2 SYGVQD (reference sequence). The CDR3 covers 13 residues. V lost 6 bases, J lost 3 bases, and 4 bases stayed unmatched. CDR3 loop: CASSGGGLYEQYF. Here the CDR3 DNA reads TGCGCCAGCAGCGGCGGGGGGCTCTACGAGCAGTACTTC.

The chain carries TRBV11-2 and TRBJ2-3; 13 bases line up with TRBD2. In germline, CDR1 is SGHAT, CDR2 FQNNGV. The CDR3 totals 17 residues. V lost 1 base to trimming and J lost 2 bases; unmatched junction nucleotides: 3. The CDR3 nucleotides are TGTGCCAGCAGCTTAGGGGGACTAGCGGGGCCCACAGATACGCAGTATTTT. The encoded protein is CASSLGGLAGPTDTQYF.

The chain employs TRBV9 and TRBJ2-5; TRBD2 matches at 13 bases. The CDR3 length is 15 residues. The germline V gene encodes CDR1 SGDLS and CDR2 YYNGEE. V shed 4 bases, J shed 3 bases, and the junction held 3 bases outside the gene matches. CDR3: CASSMGTSGEETQYF. For the CDR3, the DNA is TGTGCCAGCAGCATGGGGACTAGCGGGGAAGAGACCCAGTACTTC.

The CDR3 DNA reads TGTGCCATCAGTGACCCGACAGGGGGCTTCACAGATACGCAGTATTTT. Its translation is CAISDPTGGFTDTQYF. V is TRBV10-3 and J is TRBJ2-3; 10 bases are a match to TRBD1. V shed 3 bases and J 2 bases; nucleotides not matched to a gene: 5. Germline V lookup: CDR1 ENHRY, CDR2 SYGVKD. This CDR3 region has 16 residues.

V and J are TRBV27 and TRBJ2-7; 7 bases align to TRBD1. This CDR3 has 15 amino acids. Trimming cost V 6 bases and J 3 bases; bases outside gene matches: 11. CDR1 and CDR2 from the germline V gene are MNHEY and SMNVEV (reference sequence). CDR3 DNA sequence: TGTGCCAGCAGCTTAAGGGGGACAGACCTCTACGAGCAGTACTTC. Translation gives CASSLRGTDLYEQYF.

This rearrangement joins TRBV6-5 to TRBJ2-7; D call uncertain. Between the trimmed V and J ends, which lost 0 bases and 6 bases, there was a span of 6 bases. Germline V lookup: CDR1 MNHEY, CDR2 SVGAGI. This CDR3 region has 12 residues. CDR3 coding DNA: TGTGCCAGCAGTTACTCTCCCCCCGAGCAGTACTTC. Translation gives CASSYSPPEQYF.

The V and J genes are TRBV6-1 and TRBJ2-2; TRBD2 matches 13 bases. V trimming: 10 bases; J trimming: 7 bases; junction bases outside the gene matches: 9. The CDR3 runs 15 residues. Germline lookup yields CDR1 MNHNS and CDR2 SASEGT. In DNA form, the CDR3 reads TGTGCCACCTTACTAGCGGGAGGGCCGGGCGGGGAGCTGTTTTTT. Amino acid sequence: CATLLAGGPGGELFF.

V usage is TRBV11-2 and J usage is TRBJ2-5, with D hard to call. The length of the CDR3 is 14 residues. Trimming took 3 bases from V and 7 from J, leaving 15 bases between them. CDR1 and CDR2 (germline): SGHAT, FQNNGV. CDR3 region: CASSLEHSRATQYF. CDR3 DNA: TGTGCCAGCAGCTTGGAGCACTCCCGGGCGACCCAGTACTTC.

The CDR3 reads CASSRTVDEQYF. The CDR3 region has the DNA TGTGCCAGCAGCAGGACAGTGGACGAGCAGTACTTC. V gene TRBV7-9 combines with J gene TRBJ2-7; D is perhaps TRBD1 (6 bases). Germline V gene lookup returns CDR1 SEHNR and CDR2 FQNEAQ (reference sequence). The V end was cut by 5 bases, the J end by 5 bases, with 10 bases between. The CDR3 totals 12 residues. Based on the CDR3 plus reference TRBV7-9 and TRBJ2-7, the full variable domain is DTGVSQNPRHKITKRGQNVTFRCDPISEHNRLYWYRQTLGQGPEFLTYFQNEAQLEKSRLLSDRFSAERPKGSFSTLEIQRTEQGDSAMYLCASSRTVDEQYFGPGTRLTVT.

This chain uses TRBV29-1 with TRBJ2-5, with 11 bases fitting TRBD1. The CDR3 has 17 amino acids. Trimming took 7 bases from V and 1 from J; bases not matched to a gene: 14. Germline lookup yields CDR1 SQVTM and CDR2 ANQGSEA. Here the CDR3 reads CSATLLRDRGIQETQYF. The CDR3 region has the DNA TGCAGCGCCACCCTGTTACGGGACAGGGGGATCCAAGAGACCCAGTACTTC. The entire variable domain, with the rest obtained from reference TRBV29-1 and TRBJ2-5, is as follows: SAVISQKPSRDICQRGTSLTIQCQVDSQVTMMFWYRQQPGQSLTLIATANQGSEATYESGFVIDKFPISRPNLTFSTLTVSNMSPEDSSIYLCSATLLRDRGIQETQYFGPGTRLLVL.

The count of this clone is one. The chain has TRBV6-1 and TRBJ2-7, with TRBD1 identical over 10 bases. CDR3 length: 14 residues. Germline V CDR1 and CDR2: MNHNS, SASEGT. V gave up 3 bases and J gave up 6 bases; unmatched junction bases: 5. The CDR3 loop reads CASSELRDRGEQYF. The DNA of the CDR3 is TGTGCCAGCAGTGAGCTCCGGGACAGGGGCGAGCAGTACTTC.

This clone was seen a handful of times. The chain has TRBV15 and TRBJ1-5, with D maybe TRBD1 (5 bases). Germline V gene data show CDR1 as LNHNV and CDR2 as YYDKDF (reference sequence). With 0 bases removed from V and 5 bases from J, the gap between germline ends came to 11 bases. The CDR3 runs 15 residues. The CDR3 here is CATSRDSGPYQPQHF. The CDR3 DNA is TGTGCCACCAGCAGAGATTCAGGGCCTTATCAGCCCCAGCATTTT.

This clone showed up just once. DNA for the CDR3: TGTGCCAGCAGCCCTACCCGGGACAGGGGAGATTCACCCCTCCACTTT. As protein: CASSPTRDRGDSPLHF. This chain uses TRBV7-9 with TRBJ1-6, with 10 bases identical to TRBD1. J gave up 8 bases and V 5 bases, and 9 bases lay outside the gene matches. The germline gives CDR1 SEHNR, CDR2 FQNEAQ (reference sequence). The length of the CDR3 is 16 residues. Full variable domain (rest looked up from reference TRBV7-9 and TRBJ1-6): DTGVSQNPRHKITKRGQNVTFRCDPISEHNRLYWYRQTLGQGPEFLTYFQNEAQLEKSRLLSDRFSAERPKGSFSTLEIQRTEQGDSAMYLCASSPTRDRGDSPLHFGNGTRLTVT.

This chain uses TRBV14 with TRBJ1-1; D gene ambiguous. With 1 base removed from V and 5 bases from J, the gap between germline ends came to 8 bases. CDR1 and CDR2 (germline): SGHDN, FVKESK. CDR3 length: 13 residues. CDR3 region: CASSQGTGTEAFF. As DNA, the CDR3 is TGTGCCAGCAGCCAAGGGACGGGGACTGAAGCTTTCTTT.

The chain has TRBV30 and TRBJ1-1; TRBD1 aligns across 8 bases. The CDR3 is 13 residues long. The germline V gene encodes CDR1 GTSNPN and CDR2 SVGIG (reference sequence). Germline trimming cut 1 base from V and 5 bases from J; bases unmatched to any gene: 3. The CDR3 bases are TGTGCCTGGAGTGGGGACAGGCGTACTGAAGCTTTCTTT. This encodes CAWSGDRRTEAFF. Supplemented by reference TRBV30 and TRBJ1-1, the full variable domain reads SQTIHQWPATLVQPVGSPLSLECTVEGTSNPNLYWYRQAAGRGLQLLFYSVGIGQISSEVPQNLSASRPQDRQFILSSKKLLLSDSGFYLCAWSGDRRTEAFFGQGTRLTVV.

The chain has TRBV5-1 and TRBJ2-3; D ambiguous. Germline loops: CDR1 SGHRS, CDR2 YFSETQ. CDR3 length: 14 residues. V lost 0 bases and J 2 bases, leaving 7 bases between the germline ends. The CDR3 region has the DNA TGCGCCAGCAGCTTGGGGGTATCCACAGATACGCAGTATTTT. As protein: CASSLGVSTDTQYF.

In its sample, this clone was seen once. The chain joins TRBV28 to TRBJ1-1; D gene ambiguous. Trimming left V 10 bases short and J 6 bases short, with 9 bases between. The germline CDR1 and CDR2 sequences are MDHEN and SYDVKM. CDR3 length: 10 residues. The CDR3 coding sequence is TGTGCCACCATTGACGCTGAAGCTTTCTTT. Residues: CATIDAEAFF. Complete variable domain (other parts from reference TRBV28 and TRBJ1-1): DVKVTQSSRYLVKRTGEKVFLECVQDMDHENMFWYRQDPGLGLRLIYFSYDVKMKEKGDIPEGYSVSREKKERFSLILESASTNQTSMYLCATIDAEAFFGQGTRLTVV.

The rearrangement uses TRBV6-5 and TRBJ2-2; D gene uncertain. The CDR3 totals 14 residues. The V and J ends lost 2 bases and 1 base respectively, with 5 bases between them. The germline gives CDR1 MNHEY, CDR2 SVGAGI. For the CDR3, the DNA is TGTGCCAGCAGTTACCAGCGGAACACCGGGGAGCTGTTTTTT. Its protein product is CASSYQRNTGELFF.

This clone has only one observation. The chain uses TRBV6-1 and TRBJ1-5, with D unclear. This CDR3 has 16 amino acids. Germline-derived CDR1 and CDR2 are MNHNS and SASEGT. The V end was cut by 2 bases, the J end by 2 bases, with 13 bases between. The DNA for the CDR3 is TGTGCCAGCAGTGAACAACCGGGGTTTGGCAATCAGCCCCAGCATTTT. This sequence encodes CASSEQPGFGNQPQHF.

By share of the sample, this clone is medium-sized. The gene calls are TRBV25-1 and TRBJ1-4; 7 nucleotides align to TRBD1. The trim removed 0 bases at V and 8 bases at J, leaving 9 bases unmatched. The CDR3 covers 16 residues. Germline CDR1 reads MGHDK; CDR2 reads SYGVNS. The CDR3: CASSEYDREGREKLFF. The CDR3 DNA reads as TGTGCCAGCAGTGAATACGACAGGGAGGGGAGGGAAAAACTGTTTTTT. The variable domain in full, with the rest retrieved from reference TRBV25-1 and TRBJ1-4, is EADIYQTPRYLVIGTGKKITLECSQTMGHDKMYWYQQDPGMELHLIHYSYGVNSTEKGDLSSESTVSRIRTEHFPLTLESARPSHTSQYLCASSEYDREGREKLFFGSGTQLSVL.

The chain links TRBV7-9 to TRBJ2-7, with D perhaps TRBD2 (5 bases). Per germline, CDR1 SEHNR and CDR2 FQNEAQ (reference sequence). Trimming cost V 6 bases and J 3 bases, with 18 bases left between them. There are 15 residues in the CDR3. DNA of the CDR3: TGTGCCAGCAGTCCCCTATCGACTACACACTACGAGCAGTACTTC. This sequence encodes CASSPLSTTHYEQYF.

This sequence joins TRBV19 and TRBJ1-1; unclear D gene. Per the germline V gene, CDR1 is LNHDA and CDR2 is SQIVND (reference sequence). V was cut by 6 bases and J by 1 base, with 12 bases left in between. The CDR3 extends over 14 amino acids. The CDR3 DNA reads TGTGCCAGTAGGCCCCCGGCGGGGAACACTGAAGCTTTCTTT. Translation gives CASRPPAGNTEAFF.

This chain uses TRBV2 with TRBJ2-7; no clear D. From germline, CDR1 is SNHLY and CDR2 FYNNEI. The ends were cut back, 7 bases at V and 6 bases at J, with 16 bases in the middle. The CDR3 spans 13 residues. This CDR3 is CASNPQVSAEQYF. The CDR3 DNA reads as TGTGCCAGCAACCCCCAGGTTTCGGCCGAGCAGTACTTC.

For the CDR3, the DNA is TGTGCCAGCAGCTTGGACAGGGGGAACACCATATATTTT. It is translated as CASSLDRGNTIYF. This chain connects TRBV5-4 to TRBJ1-3; 8 bases align to TRBD1. This CDR3 has 13 amino acids. The V and J ends lost 0 bases and 7 bases, in that order; junction bases with no gene match: 0. Germline V gene lookup returns CDR1 SGHNT and CDR2 YYREEE (reference sequence).